Listed below are T cell receptor beta chains from one sample, sequenced in a study of blood T cell repertoires in COVID-19. The data were produced by immunoSEQ multiplex PCR, yet TCRdb's version contains in-frame clones alone and is incomplete. The sample consists of fewer than 150,000 clones, roughly 87% of them appearing once. Sequenced input: PBMCs or T cells enriched from blood (not recorded which). These receptor sequences come from a man aged 25-40 years who had recovered from COVID-19. CDR3s include the opening cysteine and the closing phenylalanine or tryptophan. D genes are given only for firm matches. Expanded clones get a size class; other rows say once, few or many, or leave the size out.

>TRBV5-1|NA|TRBJ1-3|NA
CASSLIGVSGNTIYF
TGCGCCAGCAGCTTGATAGGGGTCTCTGGAAACACCATATATTTT
>TRBV18|NA|TRBJ2-1|TRBD1
CASSSGQGSLVSNEQFF
TGTGCCAGCTCGTCTGGACAGGGGTCGTTGGTAAGCAATGAGCAGTTCTTC
>TRBV10-2|NA|TRBJ1-5|NA
CASTKGGGSNQPQHF
TGCGCCAGCACAAAGGGGGGAGGGAGCAATCAGCCCCAGCATTTT
>TRBV4-1|NA|TRBJ2-1|TRBD2
CASSRYGGTVDNEQFF
TGCGCCAGCAGCCGGTACGGGGGGACTGTAGACAATGAGCAGTTCTTC
>TRBV3-1/TRBV3-2|NA|TRBJ1-1|TRBD1
CASSQDWGQGAVNTEAFF
TGTGCCAGCAGCCAAGATTGGGGACAGGGGGCCGTGAACACTGAAGCTTTCTTT
>TRBV11-2|NA|TRBJ2-2|NA
CASRHFPLRTANTGELFF
TGTGCCAGCAGGCACTTCCCTCTACGCACCGCGAACACCGGGGAGCTGTTTTTT
>TRBV2|NA|TRBJ2-5|NA
CASRWTLAGKETQYF
TGTGCCAGCAGATGGACTCTTGCGGGGAAAGAGACCCAGTACTTC
>TRBV20-1|NA|TRBJ1-2|TRBD1
CSHDRGGGYTF
TGCAGCCACGACAGGGGCGGTGGCTACACCTTC
>TRBV18|NA|TRBJ2-1|TRBD1
CASSPGQGGNEQFF
TGTGCCAGCTCACCGGGACAGGGGGGCAATGAGCAGTTCTTC
>TRBV20-1|NA|TRBJ1-3|NA
CSASPVSASSGNTIYF
TGCAGTGCTAGTCCCGTCTCTGCGTCCTCTGGAAACACCATATATTTT
>TRBV28|NA|TRBJ1-2|NA
CASSLVLLRGDNDGYTF
TGTGCCAGCAGTTTGGTTCTACTCAGGGGAGATAATGATGGCTACACCTTC
>TRBV27|NA|TRBJ2-2|NA
CASSLVHITGELFF
TGTGCCAGCAGTTTAGTACATATCACCGGGGAGCTGTTTTTT
>TRBV28|NA|TRBJ1-2|NA
CASSLSGGSGYGYTF
TGTGCCAGCAGTTTAAGTGGGGGCAGCGGCTATGGCTACACCTTC
>TRBV11-2|NA|TRBJ2-5|NA
CASSLVWGGAFETQYF
TGTGCCAGCAGCTTAGTTTGGGGGGGGGCCTTTGAGACCCAGTACTTC
>TRBV20-1|few|TRBJ2-7|TRBD2
CSASSASGNQIYEQYF
TGCAGTGCTAGTAGCGCTAGCGGGAACCAAATCTACGAGCAGTACTTC
>TRBV10-3|NA|TRBJ1-4|NA
CAISEGQGNEKLFF
TGTGCCATCAGTGAAGGTCAGGGGAATGAAAAACTGTTTTTT
>TRBV19|NA|TRBJ2-5|TRBD1
CATSDRATETQYF
TGTGCCACTTCAGACAGGGCGACAGAGACCCAGTACTTC
>TRBV11-1|NA|TRBJ2-1|NA
CASSLAGFGGSDEQFF
TGTGCCAGCAGCTTAGCGGGGTTCGGGGGTTCGGATGAGCAGTTCTTC
>TRBV4-2|NA|TRBJ2-2|NA
CASSQVGGLTGELFF
TGTGCCAGCAGCCAAGTCGGGGGGCTCACCGGGGAGCTGTTTTTT
>TRBV9|NA|TRBJ1-6|TRBD1
CASSVADRGNSPLHF
TGTGCCAGCAGCGTAGCGGACAGGGGGAATTCACCCCTCCACTTT
>TRBV9|few|TRBJ2-1|TRBD2
CASSPRPTSGRGSYNEQFF
TGTGCCAGCAGCCCACGACCCACTAGCGGGAGGGGCTCCTACAATGAGCAGTTCTTC
>TRBV4-1|NA|TRBJ1-4|NA
CASSQWRGEKLFF
TGCGCCAGCAGCCAATGGAGAGGGGAAAAACTGTTTTTT
>TRBV4-1|NA|TRBJ1-1|NA
CASSQGPKGEAFF
TGCGCCAGCAGCCAAGGACCTAAGGGGGAAGCTTTCTTT
>TRBV27|NA|TRBJ1-2|TRBD1
CASSLTGGYGYTF
TGTGCCAGCAGTCTAACAGGGGGGTATGGCTACACCTTC
>TRBV7-6|NA|TRBJ1-6|NA
CASSLDEVGTSQSSYNSPLHF
TGTGCCAGCAGCTTAGATGAAGTAGGGACTTCCCAGAGCTCCTATAATTCACCCCTCCACTTT
>TRBV6-5|NA|TRBJ1-2|TRBD1
CASSPTGVNYGYTF
TGTGCCAGCAGTCCCACAGGGGTTAACTATGGCTACACCTTC
>TRBV2|NA|TRBJ2-3|TRBD2
CASAPGTSGSTDTQYF
TGTGCCAGCGCCCCCGGGACTAGCGGGAGCACAGATACGCAGTATTTT
>TRBV2|NA|TRBJ1-1|NA
CASSGGRGKNTEAFF
TGTGCCAGCAGTGGGGGCAGGGGCAAGAACACTGAAGCTTTCTTT
>TRBV5-6|NA|TRBJ1-2|NA
CASSLSRQANYGYTF
TGTGCCAGCAGCTTAAGTCGGCAGGCGAACTATGGCTACACCTTC
>TRBV14|NA|TRBJ2-3|NA
CASSQWDSSLSTDTQYF
TGTGCCAGCAGCCAATGGGACTCTTCACTTAGCACAGATACGCAGTATTTT
>TRBV27|NA|TRBJ1-3|NA
CASSSAGITSGNTIYF
TGTGCCAGCAGCTCTGCAGGGATTACTTCTGGAAACACCATATATTTT
>TRBV6-5|NA|TRBJ2-1|TRBD2
CASTSQAGAGHEQFF
TGTGCCAGCACCTCCCAAGCGGGAGCCGGCCATGAGCAGTTCTTC
>TRBV15|NA|TRBJ2-7|TRBD1
CATSRDRSYEQYF
TGTGCCACCAGCAGGGACAGGTCCTACGAGCAGTACTTC